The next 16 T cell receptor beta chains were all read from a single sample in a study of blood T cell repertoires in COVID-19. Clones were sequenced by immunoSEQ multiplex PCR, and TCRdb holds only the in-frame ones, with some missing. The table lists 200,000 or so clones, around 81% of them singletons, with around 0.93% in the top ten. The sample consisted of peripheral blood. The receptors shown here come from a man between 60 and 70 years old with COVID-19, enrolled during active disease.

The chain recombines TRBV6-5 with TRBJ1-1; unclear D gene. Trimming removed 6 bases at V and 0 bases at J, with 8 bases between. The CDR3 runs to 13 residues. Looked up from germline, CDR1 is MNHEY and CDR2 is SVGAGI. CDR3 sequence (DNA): TGTGCCAGCAGATGGCAACTGAACACTGAAGCTTTCTTT. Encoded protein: CASRWQLNTEAFF.

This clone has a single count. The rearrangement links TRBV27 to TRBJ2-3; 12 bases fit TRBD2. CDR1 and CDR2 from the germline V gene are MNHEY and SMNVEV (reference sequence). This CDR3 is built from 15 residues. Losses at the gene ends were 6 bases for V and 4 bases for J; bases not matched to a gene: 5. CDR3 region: CASSLASGRADTQYF. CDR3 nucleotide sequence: TGTGCCAGCAGCCTCGCTAGCGGGAGGGCAGATACGCAGTATTTT.

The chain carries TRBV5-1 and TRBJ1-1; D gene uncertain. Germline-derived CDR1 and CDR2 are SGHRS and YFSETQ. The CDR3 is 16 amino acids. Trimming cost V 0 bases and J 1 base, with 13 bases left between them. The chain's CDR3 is CASSLAVSSWNTEAFF. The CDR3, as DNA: TGCGCCAGCAGCTTGGCAGTCAGTTCATGGAACACTGAAGCTTTCTTT.

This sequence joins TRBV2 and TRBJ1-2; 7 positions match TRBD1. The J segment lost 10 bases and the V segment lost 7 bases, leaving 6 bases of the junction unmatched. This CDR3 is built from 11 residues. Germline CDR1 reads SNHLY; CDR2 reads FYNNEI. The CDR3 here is CASNDRAAYTF. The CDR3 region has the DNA TGTGCCAGCAATGACAGGGCGGCCTACACCTTC. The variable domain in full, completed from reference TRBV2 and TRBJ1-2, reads EPEVTQTPSHQVTQMGQEVILRCVPISNHLYFYWYRQILGQKVEFLVSFYNNEISEKSEIFDDQFSVERPDGSNFTLKIRSTKLEDSAMYFCASNDRAAYTFGSGTRLTVV.

The CDR3, as DNA: TGTGCCAGCAGTGATGGACAGGTTAAAAGCTACACCTTC. Translation gives CASSDGQVKSYTF. The rearrangement joins TRBV6-1 to TRBJ1-2, with 7 bases aligning to TRBD1. The ends lost 3 bases at V and 9 bases at J; junction bases unmatched: 7. This CDR3 contains 13 residues. Germline V lookup: CDR1 MNHNS, CDR2 SASEGT.

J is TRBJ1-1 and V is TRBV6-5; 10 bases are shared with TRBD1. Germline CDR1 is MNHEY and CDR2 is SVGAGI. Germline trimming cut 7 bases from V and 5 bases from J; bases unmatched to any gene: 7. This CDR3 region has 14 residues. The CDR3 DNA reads TGTGCCAGCATCCAAGACAGGGGGCGGACTGAAGCTTTCTTT. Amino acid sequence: CASIQDRGRTEAFF.

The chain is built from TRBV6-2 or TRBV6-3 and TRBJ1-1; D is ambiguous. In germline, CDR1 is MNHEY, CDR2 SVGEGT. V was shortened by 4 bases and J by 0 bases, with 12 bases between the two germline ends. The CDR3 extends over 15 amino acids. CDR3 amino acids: CASSWTAGMNTEAFF. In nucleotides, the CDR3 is TGTGCCAGCAGTTGGACGGCGGGAATGAACACTGAAGCTTTCTTT.

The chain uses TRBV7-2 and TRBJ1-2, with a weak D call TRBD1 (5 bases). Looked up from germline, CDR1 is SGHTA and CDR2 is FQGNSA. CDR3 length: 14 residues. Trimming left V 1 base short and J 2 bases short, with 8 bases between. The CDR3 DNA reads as TGTGCCAGCAGCTTAGAGGGGAGGAACTATGGCTACACCTTC. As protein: CASSLEGRNYGYTF.

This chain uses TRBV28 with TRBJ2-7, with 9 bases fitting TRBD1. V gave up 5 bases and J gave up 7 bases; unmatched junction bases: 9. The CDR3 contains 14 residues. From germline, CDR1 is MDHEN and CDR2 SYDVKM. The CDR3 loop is CASSTGQGIWEQYF. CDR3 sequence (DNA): TGTGCCAGCAGTACGGGACAGGGAATTTGGGAGCAGTACTTC. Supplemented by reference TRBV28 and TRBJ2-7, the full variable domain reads DVKVTQSSRYLVKRTGEKVFLECVQDMDHENMFWYRQDPGLGLRLIYFSYDVKMKEKGDIPEGYSVSREKKERFSLILESASTNQTSMYLCASSTGQGIWEQYFGPGTRLTVT.

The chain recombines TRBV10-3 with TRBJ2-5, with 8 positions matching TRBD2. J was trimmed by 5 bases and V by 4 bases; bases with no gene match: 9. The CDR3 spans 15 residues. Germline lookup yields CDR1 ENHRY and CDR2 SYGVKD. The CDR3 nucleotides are TGTGCCATCAGTGGGACTAGCCGGAGGGAGGAGACCCAGTACTTC. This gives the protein CAISGTSRREETQYF.

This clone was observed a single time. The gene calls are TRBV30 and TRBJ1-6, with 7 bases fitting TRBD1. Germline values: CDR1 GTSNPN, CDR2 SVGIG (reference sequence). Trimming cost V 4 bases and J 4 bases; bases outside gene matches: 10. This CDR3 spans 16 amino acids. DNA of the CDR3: TGTGCCTGGACCCACTCAGGGGGGTCTTATAATTCACCCCTCCACTTT. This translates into CAWTHSGGSYNSPLHF.

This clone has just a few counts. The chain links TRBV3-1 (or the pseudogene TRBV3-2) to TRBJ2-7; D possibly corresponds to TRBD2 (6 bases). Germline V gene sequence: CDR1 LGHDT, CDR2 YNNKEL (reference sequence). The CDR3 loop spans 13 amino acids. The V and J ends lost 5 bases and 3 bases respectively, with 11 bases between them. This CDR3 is CASSRLVYYEQYF. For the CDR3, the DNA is TGTGCCAGCAGCAGACTAGTTTACTACGAGCAGTACTTC.

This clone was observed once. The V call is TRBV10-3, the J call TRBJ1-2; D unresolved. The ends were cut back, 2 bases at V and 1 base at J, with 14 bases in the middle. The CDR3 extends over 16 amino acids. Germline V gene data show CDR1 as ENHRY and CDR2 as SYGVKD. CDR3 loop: CAISEAPTPVNYGYTF. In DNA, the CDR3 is TGTGCCATCAGTGAGGCACCCACCCCAGTTAACTATGGCTACACCTTC.

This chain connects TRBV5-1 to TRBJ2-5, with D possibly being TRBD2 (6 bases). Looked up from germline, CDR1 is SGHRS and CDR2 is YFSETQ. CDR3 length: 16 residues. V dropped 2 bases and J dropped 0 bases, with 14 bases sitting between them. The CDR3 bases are TGCGCCAGCAGCTTAGACGGTGCGGGGTACCAAGAGACCCAGTACTTC. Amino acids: CASSLDGAGYQETQYF.

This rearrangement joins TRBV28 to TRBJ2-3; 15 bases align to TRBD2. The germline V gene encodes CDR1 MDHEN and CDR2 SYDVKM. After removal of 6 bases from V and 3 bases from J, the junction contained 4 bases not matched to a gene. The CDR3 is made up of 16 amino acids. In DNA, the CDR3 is TGTGCCAGCAGGAGGGGACTAGCGGGGGGTACAGATACGCAGTATTTT. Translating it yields CASRRGLAGGTDTQYF.

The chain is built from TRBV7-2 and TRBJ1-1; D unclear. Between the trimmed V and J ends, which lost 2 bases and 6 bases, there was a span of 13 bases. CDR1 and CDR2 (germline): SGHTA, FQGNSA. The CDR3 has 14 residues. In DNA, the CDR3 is TGTGCCAGCAGCTTACAATCCGCGGTCCCTGAAGCTTTCTTT. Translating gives CASSLQSAVPEAFF. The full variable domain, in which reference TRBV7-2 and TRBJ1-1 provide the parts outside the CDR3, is GAGVSQSPSNKVTEKGKDVELRCDPISGHTALYWYRQSLGQGLEFLIYFQGNSAPDKSGLPSDRFSAERTGGSVSTLTIQRTQQEDSAVYLCASSLQSAVPEAFFGQGTRLTVV.